These 16 T cell receptor beta chains originate from one sample sequenced in a study of T cell changes during pregnancy in multiple sclerosis. Generated by immunoSEQ multiplex PCR, the TCRdb table keeps only in-frame clones and is missing some. The sample consists of fewer than 65,000 clones, about nine tenths of them appearing once. The source was peripheral blood, collected in the third trimester of pregnancy. The receptors here all came from a female donor in good health, enrolled as a control in a pregnancy study.

The CDR3 spells CAWSVGTGEGNEQFF. The CDR3 DNA reads as TGTGCCTGGAGTGTGGGGACAGGGGAGGGCAATGAGCAGTTCTTC. The V and J genes are TRBV30 and TRBJ2-1; 10 nucleotides line up with TRBD1. The CDR3 is 15 amino acids. Trimming took 0 bases from V and 6 from J; bases not matched to a gene: 5. Germline CDR1 is GTSNPN and CDR2 is SVGIG (reference sequence).

The chain employs TRBV5-4 and TRBJ2-7, with 9 bases identical to TRBD1. CDR1 SGHNT and CDR2 YYREEE come from the germline V gene (reference sequence). Germline trimming cut 2 bases from V and 3 bases from J; bases unmatched to any gene: 6. CDR3 length: 15 amino acids. The CDR3 is CASSFLDRGDYEQYF. The CDR3 DNA reads as TGTGCCAGCAGCTTCCTCGACAGGGGGGACTACGAGCAGTACTTC.

The rearrangement uses TRBV19 and TRBJ2-1; possibly TRBD1 for D (6 bases). The V end lost 1 base, the J end lost 7 bases, and 14 bases lay between the germline ends. There are 15 residues in the CDR3. Germline V CDR1 and CDR2: LNHDA, SQIVND (reference sequence). This CDR3 is CASSIGWQGTNEQFF. In nucleotides, the CDR3 is TGTGCCAGTAGTATAGGGTGGCAGGGGACGAATGAGCAGTTCTTC.

This sequence joins TRBV9 and TRBJ2-7; possibly TRBD1 for D (6 bases). Germline CDR1 reads SGDLS; CDR2 reads YYNGEE. V was clipped by 0 bases and J by 2 bases, with 9 bases between them. This CDR3 is 14 amino acids long. The CDR3 DNA reads as TGTGCCAGCAGCGTAGGCCCAGGGGCCTACGAGCAGTACTTC. It is translated as CASSVGPGAYEQYF.

CDR3 residues: CASTLGSGGSNEQFF. Here the CDR3 DNA reads TGTGCCAGCACCCTTGGGAGCGGGGGGTCCAATGAGCAGTTCTTC. V and J are TRBV6-5 and TRBJ2-1, with 9 bases matching TRBD2. V dropped 7 bases and J dropped 6; count of bases not matched to a gene: 10. Germline V lookup: CDR1 MNHEY, CDR2 SVGAGI. The CDR3 spans 15 residues.

The chain has TRBV6-6 and TRBJ1-2; TRBD1 matches at 10 bases. The CDR3 contains 14 residues. After removal of 2 bases from V and 6 bases from J, the junction contained 3 bases not matched to a gene. Germline V gives CDR1 MNHNY, CDR2 SVGAGI (reference sequence). In DNA form, the CDR3 reads TGTGCCAGCAGTTACCGGGACAGGGGACATGGCTACACCTTC. It is translated as CASSYRDRGHGYTF.

J is TRBJ2-7 and V is TRBV7-9; TRBD1 might be the D (6 bases). Germline CDR1 and CDR2: SEHNR and FQNEAQ (reference sequence). Deletions cut 5 bases from V and 3 bases from J, with 14 bases between. The CDR3 covers 14 residues. The CDR3 sequence is CASSRGTLGYEQYF. The CDR3, as DNA: TGTGCCAGCAGCAGAGGGACATTGGGCTACGAGCAGTACTTC. Filled out from reference TRBV7-9 and TRBJ2-7, the complete variable domain reads DTGVSQNPRHKITKRGQNVTFRCDPISEHNRLYWYRQTLGQGPEFLTYFQNEAQLEKSRLLSDRFSAERPKGSFSTLEIQRTEQGDSAMYLCASSRGTLGYEQYFGPGTRLTVT.

The rearrangement links TRBV28 to TRBJ1-5; D is unresolved. Trimming shortened V by 10 bases and J by 3 bases, and 13 bases separated the two germline ends. Germline values: CDR1 MDHEN, CDR2 SYDVKM. The CDR3 loop spans 13 amino acids. This CDR3 reads CATAAGSNQPQHF. The CDR3 DNA is TGTGCCACGGCCGCGGGGTCCAATCAGCCCCAGCATTTT.

The V and J genes are TRBV5-1 and TRBJ2-7; D possibly corresponds to TRBD2 (5 bases). CDR1 and CDR2 from the germline V gene are SGHRS and YFSETQ. Deletions cut 1 base from V and 4 bases from J, with 12 bases between. This CDR3 is built from 14 residues. CDR3 sequence reads: CASSLMRLPYEQYF. The CDR3 nucleotides read TGCGCCAGCAGCTTGATGAGACTACCTTACGAGCAGTACTTC. Based on the CDR3 plus reference TRBV5-1 and TRBJ2-7, the full variable domain is KAGVTQTPRYLIKTRGQQVTLSCSPISGHRSVSWYQQTPGQGLQFLFEYFSETQRNKGNFPGRFSGRQFSNSRSEMNVSTLELGDSALYLCASSLMRLPYEQYFGPGTRLTVT.

J is TRBJ2-1 and V is TRBV10-3; perhaps TRBD1 as D (5 bases). Trimming removed 3 bases at V and 7 bases at J, with 10 bases between. The length of the CDR3 is 13 residues. The germline CDR1 and CDR2 sequences are ENHRY and SYGVKD. The CDR3 nucleotides are TGTGCCATCAGTGAAGTGGGGCGGAATGAGCAGTTCTTC. Its translation is CAISEVGRNEQFF.

The chain recombines TRBV28 with TRBJ1-1; D uncertain. This CDR3 spans 13 amino acids. CDR1 is MDHEN, CDR2 SYDVKM, per germline. With 5 bases removed from V and 1 base from J, the gap between germline ends came to 8 bases. The CDR3, as DNA: TGTGCCAGCAGTATCGGGAGGAACACTGAAGCTTTCTTT. Protein: CASSIGRNTEAFF.

The chain carries TRBV19 and TRBJ2-7, with D perhaps matching TRBD1 (5 bases). The V end lost 4 bases, the J end lost 4 bases, and 11 bases lay between the germline ends. Per the germline V gene, CDR1 is LNHDA and CDR2 is SQIVND (reference sequence). The CDR3 loop spans 13 amino acids. CDR3 residues: CASSKGEGYEQYF. CDR3 nucleotides: TGTGCCAGTAGTAAAGGGGAAGGGTACGAGCAGTACTTC.

This CDR3 reads CASSVASGPGKEQYF. The CDR3 DNA is TGTGCCAGCAGCGTAGCTAGCGGCCCAGGGAAGGAGCAGTACTTC. The chain links TRBV9 to TRBJ2-7, with TRBD2 matching over 7 bases. The CDR3 loop spans 15 amino acids. Per germline, CDR1 SGDLS and CDR2 YYNGEE. V lost 0 bases, J lost 7 bases, and 10 bases stayed unmatched.

CDR3 DNA: TGTGCCAGCAGCTCAGGCCCCGCAGGGAGCAATCAGCCCCAGCATTTT. Residues: CASSSGPAGSNQPQHF. The rearrangement links TRBV7-9 to TRBJ1-5; possible D gene TRBD1, 5 bases. Germline V gene sequence: CDR1 SEHNR, CDR2 FQNEAQ (reference sequence). Between the trimmed V and J ends, which lost 4 bases and 1 base, there was a span of 14 bases. CDR3 length equals 16 residues.

The V call is TRBV6-1, the J call TRBJ1-5; D remains ambiguous. Germline V CDR1 and CDR2: MNHNS, SASEGT. The CDR3 sequence is 13 residues long. The V and J ends lost 3 bases and 7 bases respectively, with 10 bases between them. CDR3 nucleotides: TGTGCCAGCAGTGACAGACTCGGGCAGCCCCAGCATTTT. This encodes CASSDRLGQPQHF.

The V and J genes are TRBV7-6 and TRBJ2-7; 9 bases align to TRBD1. V lost 2 bases and J lost 6; bases outside the gene matches: 8. Germline V gene data show CDR1 as SGHVS and CDR2 as FNYEAQ. The CDR3 totals 15 residues. CDR3 coding DNA: TGTGCCAGCAGCTTAAGCATGGGACAGGGTGGCGAGCAGTACTTC. Translation gives CASSLSMGQGGEQYF.